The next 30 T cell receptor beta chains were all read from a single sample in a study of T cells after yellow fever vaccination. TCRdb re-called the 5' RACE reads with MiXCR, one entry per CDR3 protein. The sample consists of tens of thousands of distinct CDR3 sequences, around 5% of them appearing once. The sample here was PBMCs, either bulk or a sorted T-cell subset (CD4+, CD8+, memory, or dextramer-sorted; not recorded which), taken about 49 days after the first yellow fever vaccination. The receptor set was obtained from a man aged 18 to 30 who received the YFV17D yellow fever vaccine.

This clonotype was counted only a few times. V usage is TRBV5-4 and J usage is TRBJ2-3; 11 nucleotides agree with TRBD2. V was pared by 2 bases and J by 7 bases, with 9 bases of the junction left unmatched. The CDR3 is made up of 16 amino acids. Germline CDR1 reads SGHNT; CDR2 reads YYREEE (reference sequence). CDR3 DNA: TGTGCCAGCAGCTTATTTCTAGCGGGGGGTATGAATACGCAGTATTTT. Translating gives CASSLFLAGGMNTQYF.

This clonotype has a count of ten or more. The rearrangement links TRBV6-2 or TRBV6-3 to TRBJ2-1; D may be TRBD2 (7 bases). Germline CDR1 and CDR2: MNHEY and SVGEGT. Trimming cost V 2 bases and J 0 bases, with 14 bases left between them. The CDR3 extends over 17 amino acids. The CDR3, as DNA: TGTGCCAGCAGTTACGGCGGGGGCCTGAGCTCCTACAATGAGCAGTTCTTC. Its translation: CASSYGGGLSSYNEQFF.

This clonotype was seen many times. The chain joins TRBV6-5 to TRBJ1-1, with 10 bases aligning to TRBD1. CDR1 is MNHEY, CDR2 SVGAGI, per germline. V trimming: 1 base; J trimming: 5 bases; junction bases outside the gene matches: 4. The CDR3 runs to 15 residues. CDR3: CASSYWKGQGTEAFF. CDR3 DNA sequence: TGTGCCAGCAGTTACTGGAAGGGACAGGGGACTGAAGCTTTCTTT.

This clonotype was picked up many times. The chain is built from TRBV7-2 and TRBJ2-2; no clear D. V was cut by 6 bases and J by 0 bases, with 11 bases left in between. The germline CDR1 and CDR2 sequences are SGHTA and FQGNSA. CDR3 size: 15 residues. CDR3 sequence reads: CASRSNLANTGELFF. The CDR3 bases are TGTGCCAGCAGGTCGAACCTCGCGAACACCGGGGAGCTGTTTTTT. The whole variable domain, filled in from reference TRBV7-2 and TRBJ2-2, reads GAGVSQSPSNKVTEKGKDVELRCDPISGHTALYWYRQSLGQGLEFLIYFQGNSAPDKSGLPSDRFSAERTGGSVSTLTIQRTQQEDSAVYLCASRSNLANTGELFFGEGSRLTVL.

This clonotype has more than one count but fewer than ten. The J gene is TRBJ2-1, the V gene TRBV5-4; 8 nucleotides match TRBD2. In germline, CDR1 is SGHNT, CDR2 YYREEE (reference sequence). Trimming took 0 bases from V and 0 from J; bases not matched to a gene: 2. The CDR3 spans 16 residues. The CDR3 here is CASSLGAGVSYNEQFF. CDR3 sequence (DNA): TGTGCCAGCAGCTTGGGAGCGGGGGTCTCCTACAATGAGCAGTTCTTC.

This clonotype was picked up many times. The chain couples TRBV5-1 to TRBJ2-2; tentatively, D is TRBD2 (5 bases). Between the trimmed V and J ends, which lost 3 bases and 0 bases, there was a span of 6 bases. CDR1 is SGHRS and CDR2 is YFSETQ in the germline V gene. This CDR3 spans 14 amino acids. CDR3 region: CASSSDSNTGELFF. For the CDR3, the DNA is TGCGCCAGCAGCTCGGACTCGAACACCGGGGAGCTGTTTTTT.

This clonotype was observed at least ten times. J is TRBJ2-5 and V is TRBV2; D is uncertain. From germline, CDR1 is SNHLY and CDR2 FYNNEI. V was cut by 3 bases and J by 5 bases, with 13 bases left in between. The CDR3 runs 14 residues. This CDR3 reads CASSEVVPKETQYF. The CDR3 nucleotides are TGTGCCAGCAGTGAGGTAGTCCCCAAGGAGACCCAGTACTTC.

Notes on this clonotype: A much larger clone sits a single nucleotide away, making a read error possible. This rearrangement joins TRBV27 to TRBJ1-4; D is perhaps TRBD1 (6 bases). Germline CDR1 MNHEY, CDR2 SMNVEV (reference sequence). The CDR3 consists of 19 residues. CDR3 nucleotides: TGTGCCAGCAGTTCCCTTTTATGGGCAGGGGATCCTAGTGGTGAAAAACCGTTTTTT. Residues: CASSSLLWAGDPSGEKPFF.

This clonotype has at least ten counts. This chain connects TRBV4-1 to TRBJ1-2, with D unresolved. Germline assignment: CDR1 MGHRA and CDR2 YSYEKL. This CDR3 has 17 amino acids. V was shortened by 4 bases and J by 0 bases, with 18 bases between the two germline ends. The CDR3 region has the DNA TGCGCCAGCAGCCCCCCAGGAAGGGCGAGAGCTAACTATGGCTACACCTTC. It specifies CASSPPGRARANYGYTF.

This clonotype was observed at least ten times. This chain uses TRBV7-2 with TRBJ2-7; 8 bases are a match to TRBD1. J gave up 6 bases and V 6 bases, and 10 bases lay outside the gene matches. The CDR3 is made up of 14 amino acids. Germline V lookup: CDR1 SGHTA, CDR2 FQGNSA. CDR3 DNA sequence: TGTGCCAGCAGGATGGGGGACAGGTACCGCGAGCAGTACTTC. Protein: CASRMGDRYREQYF.

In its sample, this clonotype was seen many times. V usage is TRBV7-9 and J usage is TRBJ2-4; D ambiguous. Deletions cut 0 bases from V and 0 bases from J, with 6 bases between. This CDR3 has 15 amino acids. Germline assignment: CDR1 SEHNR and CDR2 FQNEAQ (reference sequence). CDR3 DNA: TGTGCCAGCAGCTTAGCGTCGGTAGCCAAAAACATTCAGTACTTC. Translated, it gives CASSLASVAKNIQYF.

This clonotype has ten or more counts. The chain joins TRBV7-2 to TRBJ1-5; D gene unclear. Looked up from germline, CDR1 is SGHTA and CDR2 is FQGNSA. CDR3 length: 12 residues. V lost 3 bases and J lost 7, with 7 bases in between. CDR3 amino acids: CASSFGWQPQHF. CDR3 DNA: TGTGCCAGCAGCTTCGGTTGGCAGCCCCAGCATTTT.

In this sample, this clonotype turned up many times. The CDR3 DNA is TGTGCCAGCAGCCAAGAAGGTGGCACTTATAATTCACCCCTCCACTTT. Its protein is CASSQEGGTYNSPLHF. The rearrangement joins TRBV3-1 to TRBJ1-6; D remains unclear. CDR1 and CDR2 (germline): LGHDT, YNNKEL (reference sequence). Trimming shortened V by 0 bases and J by 4 bases, and 10 bases separated the two germline ends. The CDR3 runs to 16 residues.

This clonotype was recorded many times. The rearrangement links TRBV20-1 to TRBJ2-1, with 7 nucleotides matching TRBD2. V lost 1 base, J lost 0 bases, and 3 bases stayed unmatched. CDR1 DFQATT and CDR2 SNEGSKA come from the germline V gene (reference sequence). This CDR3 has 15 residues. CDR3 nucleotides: TGCAGTGCTAGAGGGCGGGAGATCTCCTACAATGAGCAGTTCTTC. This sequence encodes CSARGREISYNEQFF.

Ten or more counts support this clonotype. The CDR3 bases are TGTGCCAGCCGGGCGGACCAGGATTCACCCCTCCACTTT. This translates into CASRADQDSPLHF. The rearrangement links TRBV18 to TRBJ1-6; D is undetermined. The CDR3 consists of 13 residues. Germline V gene sequence: CDR1 KGHSH, CDR2 LQKENI. Trimming removed 8 bases from V and 8 bases from J, with 13 bases in between.

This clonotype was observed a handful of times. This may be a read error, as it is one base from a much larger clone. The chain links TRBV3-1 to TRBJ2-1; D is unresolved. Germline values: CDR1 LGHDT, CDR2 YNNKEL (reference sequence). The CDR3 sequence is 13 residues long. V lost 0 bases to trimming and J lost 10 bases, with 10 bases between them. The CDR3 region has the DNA TGTGCCAGCAGCCAAGAAAAACACGGAGAGCAGTTCTTC. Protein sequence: CASSQEKHGEQFF.

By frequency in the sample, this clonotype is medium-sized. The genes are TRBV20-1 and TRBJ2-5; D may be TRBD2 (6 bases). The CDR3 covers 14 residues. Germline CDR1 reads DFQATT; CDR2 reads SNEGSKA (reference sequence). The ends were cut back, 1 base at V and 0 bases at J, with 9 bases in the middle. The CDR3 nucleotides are TGCAGTGCTAGAGGGGGACTCGACCAAGAGACCCAGTACTTC. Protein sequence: CSARGGLDQETQYF.

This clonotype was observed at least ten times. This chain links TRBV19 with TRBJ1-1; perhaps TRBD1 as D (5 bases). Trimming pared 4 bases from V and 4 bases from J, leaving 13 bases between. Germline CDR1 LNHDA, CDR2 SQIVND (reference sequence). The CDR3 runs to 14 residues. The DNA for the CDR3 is TGTGCCAGTAGTAATGTCGGAAGGGGCACTGAAGCTTTCTTT. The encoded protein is CASSNVGRGTEAFF.

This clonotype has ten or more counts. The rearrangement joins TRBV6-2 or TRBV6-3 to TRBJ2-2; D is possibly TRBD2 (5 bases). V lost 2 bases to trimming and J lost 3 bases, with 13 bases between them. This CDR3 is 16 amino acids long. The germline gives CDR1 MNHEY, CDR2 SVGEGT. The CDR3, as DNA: TGTGCCAGCAGTTACGCCGGGGTACAGTACACCGGGGAGCTGTTTTTT. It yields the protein CASSYAGVQYTGELFF.

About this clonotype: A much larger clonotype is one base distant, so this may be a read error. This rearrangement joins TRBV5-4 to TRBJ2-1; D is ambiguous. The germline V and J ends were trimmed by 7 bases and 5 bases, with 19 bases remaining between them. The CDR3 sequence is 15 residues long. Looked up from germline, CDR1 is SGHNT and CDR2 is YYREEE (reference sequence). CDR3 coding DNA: TGTGCCAGCGGTGGAGTAGGTCGGGCGGACAATGAGCAGTTCTTC. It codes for CASGGVGRADNEQFF.

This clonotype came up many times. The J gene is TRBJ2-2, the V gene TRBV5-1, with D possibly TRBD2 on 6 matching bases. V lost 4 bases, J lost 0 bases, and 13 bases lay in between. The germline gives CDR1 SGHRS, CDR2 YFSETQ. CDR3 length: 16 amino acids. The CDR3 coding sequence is TGCGCCAGCAGCATCTTAATAGCGGCGAACACCGGGGAGCTGTTTTTT. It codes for CASSILIAANTGELFF.

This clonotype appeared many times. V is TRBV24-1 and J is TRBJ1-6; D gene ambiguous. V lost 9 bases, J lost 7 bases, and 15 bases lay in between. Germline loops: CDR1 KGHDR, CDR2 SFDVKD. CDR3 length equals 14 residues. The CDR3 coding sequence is TGTGCCACCCCACGCGGTGCGGGCAATTCACCCCTCCACTTT. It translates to CATPRGAGNSPLHF.

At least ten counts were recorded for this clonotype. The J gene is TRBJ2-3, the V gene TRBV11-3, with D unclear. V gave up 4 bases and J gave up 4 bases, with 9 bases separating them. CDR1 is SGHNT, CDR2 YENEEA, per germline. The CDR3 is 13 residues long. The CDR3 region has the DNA TGTGCCAGCAGCTCGCGAATCTCAGATACGCAGTATTTT. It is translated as CASSSRISDTQYF.

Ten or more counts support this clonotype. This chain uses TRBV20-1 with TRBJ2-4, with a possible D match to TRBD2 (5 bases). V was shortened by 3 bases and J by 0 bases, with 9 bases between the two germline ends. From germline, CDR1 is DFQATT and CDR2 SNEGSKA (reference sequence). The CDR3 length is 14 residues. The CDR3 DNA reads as TGCAGTGCTAGTGAGCGGCTAGCCAAAAACATTCAGTACTTC. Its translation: CSASERLAKNIQYF.

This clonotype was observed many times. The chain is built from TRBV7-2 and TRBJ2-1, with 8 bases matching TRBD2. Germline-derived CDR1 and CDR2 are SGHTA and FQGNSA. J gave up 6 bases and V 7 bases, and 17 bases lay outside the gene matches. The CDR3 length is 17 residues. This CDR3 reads CASTRVPVRTSPNEQFF. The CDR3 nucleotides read TGTGCCAGCACAAGGGTACCGGTACGGACTAGCCCCAATGAGCAGTTCTTC.

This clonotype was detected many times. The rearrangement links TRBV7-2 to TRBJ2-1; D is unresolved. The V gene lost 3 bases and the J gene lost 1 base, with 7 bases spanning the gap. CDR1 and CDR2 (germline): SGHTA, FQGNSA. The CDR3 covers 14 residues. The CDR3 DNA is TGTGCCAGCAGCTTCTTCTCGTCCTACAATGAGCAGTTCTTC. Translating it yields CASSFFSSYNEQFF.

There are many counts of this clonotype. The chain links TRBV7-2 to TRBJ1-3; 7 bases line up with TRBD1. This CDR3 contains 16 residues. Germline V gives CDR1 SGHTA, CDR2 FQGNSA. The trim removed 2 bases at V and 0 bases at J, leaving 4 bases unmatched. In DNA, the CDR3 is TGTGCCAGCAGCTTAACAGGGGCCGTCTCTGGAAACACCATATATTTT. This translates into CASSLTGAVSGNTIYF.

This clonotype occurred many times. The DNA for the CDR3 is TGCAGTGCCAAGGACAGAAGCTCTGGAAACACCATATATTTT. Translated, it gives CSAKDRSSGNTIYF. V usage is TRBV20-1 and J usage is TRBJ1-3; D perhaps matches TRBD1 (6 bases). The CDR3 totals 14 residues. The germline V gene has CDR1 DFQATT and CDR2 SNEGSKA (reference sequence). Trimming removed 6 bases from V and 0 bases from J, with 12 bases in between.

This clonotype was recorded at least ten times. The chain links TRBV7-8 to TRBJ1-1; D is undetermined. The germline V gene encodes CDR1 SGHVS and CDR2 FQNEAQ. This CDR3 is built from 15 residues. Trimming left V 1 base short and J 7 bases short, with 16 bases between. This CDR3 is CASSLVQGPSYEAFF. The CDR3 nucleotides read TGTGCCAGCAGCTTAGTCCAAGGTCCCTCATATGAAGCTTTCTTT.

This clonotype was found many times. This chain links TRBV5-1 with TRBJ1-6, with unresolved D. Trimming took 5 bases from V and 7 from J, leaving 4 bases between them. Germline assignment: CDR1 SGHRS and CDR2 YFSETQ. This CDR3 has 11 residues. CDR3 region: CASRGNSPLHF. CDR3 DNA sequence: TGCGCCAGCAGAGGAAATTCACCCCTCCACTTT.